These T cell receptor beta chains were read from a single sample in a study of cytomegalovirus exposure and HLA in healthy donors. Here immunoSEQ multiplex PCR was the method, and the copy in TCRdb shows in-frame clones only, minus some. The table records around 200,000 clones, around 88% of them present only once. Sequenced: PBMCs. These receptor sequences come from a woman under 30 in good health and CMV-seronegative. Each CDR3 is given with its conserved first and last residue. The listing skips clone size in some rows; elsewhere it reads once, few, many or a size class.

. | TRBJ1-1 | TRBV6-1 | CASRVTTTEAFF
. | TRBJ2-1 | TRBV7-9 | CASSSRQAWGTSGHNEQFF
few | TRBJ2-7 | TRBV5-8 | CASSLSLAGREQYF
once | TRBJ2-1 | TRBV10-3 | CAIKSTSGREGHEQFF
. | TRBJ1-1 | TRBV2 | CASKEGTGGYRGTEAFF
. | TRBJ1-2 | TRBV6-1 | CASSATTGNYGYTF
. | TRBJ2-2 | TRBV7-9 | CASSLGRSGELFF
once | TRBJ2-7 | TRBV6-5 | CASSYSASGRMHEQYF
. | TRBJ2-5 | TRBV5-1 | CASSPPVGGGETQYF
. | TRBJ2-1 | TRBV6-4 | CASSAGGMGTSAYNEQFF